The rows below give T cell receptor beta chains drawn from one sample of a study of low-dose radiotherapy and immunotherapy resistance in tumors. Each CDR3 protein is one row after TCRdb ran MiXCR on the reads. Of around 80,000 distinct CDR3 sequences listed, around 17% are singletons. The sequenced sample was PBMCs, obtained after low-dose radiotherapy plus immunotherapy. These receptors were obtained from a male donor with prostate cancer. The CDR3 runs from the conserved cysteine through the conserved F or W. The D gene is left open where the match is weak. Size tells how often a clone was seen (once, few, many) or the class of an expanded clone, and some rows leave it out.

J gene	clone size	D gene	V gene	CDR3 DNA	CDR3 protein
TRBJ2-3	many	TRBD2	TRBV5-1	TGCGCCAGCAGCGCCGCGGGGGATGACACAGATACGCAGTATTTT	CASSAAGDDTDTQYF
TRBJ2-7	.	.	TRBV7-9	TGTGTCAGCAGCTTAGGGGGGGGAGCGGGCCCGTCCGATGAGCAGTACTTC	CVSSLGGGAGPSDEQYF
TRBJ2-3	medium-sized	TRBD1	TRBV29-1	TGCAGCGTTAAAGGTCACCGGGACAGGGAGCCAGATACGCAGTATTTT	CSVKGHRDREPDTQYF
TRBJ1-2	many	.	TRBV30	TGTGCCTGGAGTGTAGGCTTAGGTCCCTATGGCTACACCTTC	CAWSVGLGPYGYTF
TRBJ2-5	many	.	TRBV11-2	TGTGCCAGCAGCTTCGCGGGACAGACTGAACAAGAGACCCAGTACTTC	CASSFAGQTEQETQYF
TRBJ1-2	many	.	TRBV19	TGTGCCAGTAGAAACACCTATGGCTACACCTTC	CASRNTYGYTF
TRBJ2-1	many	.	TRBV7-2	TGTGCCAGCAGCTTAAGCAGGGACTCCTACAATGAGCAGTTCTTC	CASSLSRDSYNEQFF
TRBJ2-2	once	.	TRBV6-5	TGTGCCAGCAGTTACTCGACAGCCGGGGGATGGACCGGGGAGCTGTTTTTT	CASSYSTAGGWTGELFF
TRBJ1-6	many	.	TRBV30	TGTGCCTGGGGAGATCAACGCAATTCACCCCTCCACTTT	CAWGDQRNSPLHF
TRBJ2-3	many	.	TRBV7-9	TGTGCCAGCAGTCCTAAGTGGGCAGATACGCAGTATTTT	CASSPKWADTQYF
TRBJ2-3	many	TRBD2	TRBV5-4	TGTGCCAGCAGCTGGACTAGCGCAGGGGCCGCAGATACGCAGTATTTT	CASSWTSAGAADTQYF
TRBJ2-7	many	.	TRBV9	TGTGCCAGCAGCGAGCGGGACACCCTCTACGAGCAGTACTTC	CASSERDTLYEQYF
TRBJ1-1	few	.	TRBV19	TGTGCCAGTACCAGACAGGTCCCGAACACTGAAGCTTTCTTT	CASTRQVPNTEAFF
TRBJ2-5	many	.	TRBV6-5	TGTGCCAGCGCCGGGTCCCCCTCGGGGGAGACCCAGTACTTC	CASAGSPSGETQYF
TRBJ2-7	many	.	TRBV7-2	TGTGCCAGCAGCTTAGGGCAGGGAACCTACGAGCAGTACTTC	CASSLGQGTYEQYF
TRBJ2-7	.	TRBD2	TRBV19	TGTGCCAGTAGTCCTTCGGGACTAGCAATCTACGAGCAGTACTTC	CASSPSGLAIYEQYF
TRBJ2-3	many	TRBD2	TRBV20-1	TGCAGTGCTAGCAACCCTCTAGCGGGTCCAAGCACAGATACGCAGTATTTT	CSASNPLAGPSTDTQYF
TRBJ1-1	.	TRBD1	TRBV6-2/TRBV6-3	TGTGCCAGCAGTAACCGACAGGGCACTGAAGCTTTCTTT	CASSNRQGTEAFF
TRBJ2-3	many	.	TRBV24-1	TGTGCCACCAGTGATGTGGGAAGGACAGATACGCAGTATTTT	CATSDVGRTDTQYF
TRBJ2-5	many	.	TRBV20-1	TGCAGTGCTAGAGATTCCAAGGACTCCCAAGAGACCCAGTACTTC	CSARDSKDSQETQYF
TRBJ1-4	many	TRBD1	TRBV4-3	TGCGCCAGCAGCCCCGGCAGGGGGAATGAAAAACTGTTTTTT	CASSPGRGNEKLFF
TRBJ2-5	many	TRBD1	TRBV28	TGTGCCAGCTTTGAGGGGGCCACAGAGACCCAGTACTTC	CASFEGATETQYF
TRBJ1-4	many	TRBD1	TRBV10-2	TGCGCCAGCAGTCCGGGACAGGGAATTGGACTGTTTTTT	CASSPGQGIGLFF
TRBJ1-4	many	.	TRBV29-1	TGCAGCGGAGGGGATCAGCGTGAAAAACTGTTTTTT	CSGGDQREKLFF
TRBJ2-2	many	TRBD2	TRBV28	TGTGCCAGCAGTTCTACTACGACTAGCGTATTAACCGGGGAGCTGTTTTTT	CASSSTTTSVLTGELFF
TRBJ2-3	few	TRBD2	TRBV5-1	TGCGCCAGCAGCAAAACTAGCGGGAGGCCCCCGGCAGATACGCAGTATTTT	CASSKTSGRPPADTQYF
TRBJ2-3	many	TRBD2	TRBV12-3/TRBV12-4	TGTGCCAGCAGCCGGTTTCGTAGCGGGACTAGCACAGATACGCAGTATTTT	CASSRFRSGTSTDTQYF
TRBJ1-1	many	.	TRBV27	TGTGCCAGCAGTTTATCAAGCAGAAACACTGAAGCTTTCTTT	CASSLSSRNTEAFF
TRBJ1-5	many	.	TRBV2	TGTGCCAGCAGGATAGGGGATTTAAGCAATCAGCCCCAGCATTTT	CASRIGDLSNQPQHF